This T cell receptor beta chain was identified in a study of identical twins. The V gene end was trimmed by 6 bases and the J gene end by 1 base; junction bases not matched to a gene: 13. From germline, CDR1 is DFQATT and CDR2 SNEGSKA (reference sequence). The CDR3 extends over 17 amino acids. Comment on this clonotype: Antigen unknown.

From the 5' RACE reads, TCRdb called clonotypes with MiXCR, one entry per CDR3 protein. The table shows 350,000 to 450,000 distinct CDR3 sequences, with about a fifth occurring only once. The study's findings and limits: There were fewer insertions in abundant cord blood beta clonotypes, but memory repertoires showed no such pattern. Zero-insertion analyses were open to partial confounding by invariant MAIT and iNKT cells.

The chain couples TRBV20-1 to TRBJ2-3; 10 bases fit TRBD2. The sequenced sample consisted of naive T cells sorted from blood. This receptor was taken from a man aged 50-60 years in good health. The CDR3 DNA sequence: TGCAGTGCCCCCCGTTTCAGCGGGAGGGGCGGCACAGATACGCAGTATTTT. Its translation is CSAPRFSGRGGTDTQYF.